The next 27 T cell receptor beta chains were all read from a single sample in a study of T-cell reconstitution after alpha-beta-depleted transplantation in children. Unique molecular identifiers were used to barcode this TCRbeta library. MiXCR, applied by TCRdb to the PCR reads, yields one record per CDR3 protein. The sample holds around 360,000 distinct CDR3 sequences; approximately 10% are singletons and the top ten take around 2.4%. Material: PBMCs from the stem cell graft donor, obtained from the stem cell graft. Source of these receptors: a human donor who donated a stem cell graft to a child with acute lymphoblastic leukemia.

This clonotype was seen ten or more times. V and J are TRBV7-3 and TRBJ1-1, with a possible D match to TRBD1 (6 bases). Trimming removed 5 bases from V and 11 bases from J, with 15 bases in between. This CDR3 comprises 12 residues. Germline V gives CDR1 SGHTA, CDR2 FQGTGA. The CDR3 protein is CASSETGSRAFF. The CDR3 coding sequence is TGTGCCAGCAGCGAGACAGGATCCAGGGCTTTCTTT. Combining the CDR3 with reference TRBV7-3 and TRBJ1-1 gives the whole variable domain GAGVSQTPSNKVTEKGKYVELRCDPISGHTALYWYRQSLGQGPEFLIYFQGTGAADDSGLPNDRFFAVRPEGSVSTLKIQRTERGDSAVYLCASSETGSRAFFGQGTRLTVV.

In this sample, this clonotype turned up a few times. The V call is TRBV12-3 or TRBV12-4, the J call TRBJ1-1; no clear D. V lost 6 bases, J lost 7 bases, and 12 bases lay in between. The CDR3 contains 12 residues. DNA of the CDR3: TGTGCCAGCAGCCTCGAGTCGGTTGAAGCTTTCTTT. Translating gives CASSLESVEAFF.

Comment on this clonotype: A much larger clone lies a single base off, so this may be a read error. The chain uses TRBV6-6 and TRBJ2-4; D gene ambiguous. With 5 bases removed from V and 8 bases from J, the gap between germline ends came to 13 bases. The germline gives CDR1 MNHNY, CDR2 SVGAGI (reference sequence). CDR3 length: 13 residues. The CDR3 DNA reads TGTGCCAGCAGTCACAACAAGGGCTACATTCAGTACTTC. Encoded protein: CASSHNKGYIQYF.

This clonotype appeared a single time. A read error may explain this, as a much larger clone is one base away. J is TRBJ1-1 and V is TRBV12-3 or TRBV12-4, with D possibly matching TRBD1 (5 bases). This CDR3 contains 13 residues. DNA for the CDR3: TGTGCCAGCAGTTTAGACAGGTTCACTGAATCTTTCTTT. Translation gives CASSLDRFTESFF.

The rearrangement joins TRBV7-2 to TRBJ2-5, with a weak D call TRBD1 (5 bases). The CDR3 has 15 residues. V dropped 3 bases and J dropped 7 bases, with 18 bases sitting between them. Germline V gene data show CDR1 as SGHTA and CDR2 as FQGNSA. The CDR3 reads CASSLDNGRQGTQYF. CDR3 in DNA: TGTGCCAGCAGCTTGGACAACGGGCGCCAGGGGACCCAGTACTTC.

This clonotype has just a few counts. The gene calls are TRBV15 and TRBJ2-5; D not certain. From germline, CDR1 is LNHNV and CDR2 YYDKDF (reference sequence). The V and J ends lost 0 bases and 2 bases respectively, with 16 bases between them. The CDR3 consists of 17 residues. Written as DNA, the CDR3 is TGTGCCACCAGCAGAGATCTGGTTATTCCACCTCAAGAGACCCAGTACTTC. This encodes CATSRDLVIPPQETQYF.

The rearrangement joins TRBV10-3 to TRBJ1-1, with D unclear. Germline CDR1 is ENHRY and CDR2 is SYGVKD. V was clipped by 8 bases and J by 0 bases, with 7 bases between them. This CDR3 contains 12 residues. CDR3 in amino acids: CAIGQMNTEAFF. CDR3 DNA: TGTGCCATCGGTCAAATGAACACTGAAGCTTTCTTT.

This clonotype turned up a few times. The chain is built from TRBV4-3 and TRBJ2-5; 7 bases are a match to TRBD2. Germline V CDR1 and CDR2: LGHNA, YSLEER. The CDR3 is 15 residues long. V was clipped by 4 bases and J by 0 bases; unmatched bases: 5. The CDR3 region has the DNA TGCGCCAGCAGCCCCGGACTAGGGTACCAAGAGACCCAGTACTTC. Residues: CASSPGLGYQETQYF.

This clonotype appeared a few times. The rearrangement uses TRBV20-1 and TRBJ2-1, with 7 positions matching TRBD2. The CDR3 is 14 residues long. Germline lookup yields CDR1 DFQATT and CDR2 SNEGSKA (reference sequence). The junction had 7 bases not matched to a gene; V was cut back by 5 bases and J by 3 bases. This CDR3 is CSAREAGSYNEQFF. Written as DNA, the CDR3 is TGCAGTGCTCGCGAAGCGGGAAGCTACAATGAGCAGTTCTTC.

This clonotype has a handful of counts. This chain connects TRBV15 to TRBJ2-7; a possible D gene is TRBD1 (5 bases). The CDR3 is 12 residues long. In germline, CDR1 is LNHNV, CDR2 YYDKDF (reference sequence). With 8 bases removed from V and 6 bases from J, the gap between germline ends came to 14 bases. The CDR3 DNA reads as TGTGCCACCTCCGGCAGGGTAAGCGAGCAGTACTTC. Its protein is CATSGRVSEQYF. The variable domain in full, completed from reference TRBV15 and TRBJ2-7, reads DAMVIQNPRYQVTQFGKPVTLSCSQTLNHNVMYWYQQKSSQAPKLLFHYYDKDFNNEADTPDNFQSRRPNTSFCFLDIRSPGLGDTAMYLCATSGRVSEQYFGPGTRLTVT.

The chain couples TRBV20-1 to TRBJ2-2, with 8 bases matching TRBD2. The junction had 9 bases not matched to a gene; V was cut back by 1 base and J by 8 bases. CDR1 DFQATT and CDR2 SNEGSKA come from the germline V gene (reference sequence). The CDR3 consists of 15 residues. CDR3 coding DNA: TGCAGTGCTAGAGCGACTGGCGGGAGGTCTGGGGAGCTGTTTTTT. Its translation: CSARATGGRSGELFF.

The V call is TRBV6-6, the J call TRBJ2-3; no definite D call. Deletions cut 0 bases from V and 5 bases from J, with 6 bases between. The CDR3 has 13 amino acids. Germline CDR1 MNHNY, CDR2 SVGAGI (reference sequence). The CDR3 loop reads CASSYSQEDTQYF. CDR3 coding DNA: TGTGCCAGCAGTTACTCCCAGGAAGATACGCAGTATTTT.

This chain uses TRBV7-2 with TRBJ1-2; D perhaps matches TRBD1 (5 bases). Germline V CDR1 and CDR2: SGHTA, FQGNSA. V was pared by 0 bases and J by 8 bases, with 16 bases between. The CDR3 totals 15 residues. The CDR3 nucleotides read TGTGCCAGCAGCTTAGCGGGGCCCGAGGGATACGGCTACACCTTC. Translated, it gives CASSLAGPEGYGYTF. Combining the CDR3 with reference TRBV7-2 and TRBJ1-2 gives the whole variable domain GAGVSQSPSNKVTEKGKDVELRCDPISGHTALYWYRQSLGQGLEFLIYFQGNSAPDKSGLPSDRFSAERTGGSVSTLTIQRTQQEDSAVYLCASSLAGPEGYGYTFGSGTRLTVV.

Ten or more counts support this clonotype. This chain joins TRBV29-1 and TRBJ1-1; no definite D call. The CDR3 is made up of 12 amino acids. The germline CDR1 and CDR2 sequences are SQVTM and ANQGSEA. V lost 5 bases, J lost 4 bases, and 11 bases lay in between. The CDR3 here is CSVLGLRTEAFF. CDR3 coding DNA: TGCAGCGTTTTAGGTCTTCGCACTGAAGCTTTCTTT.

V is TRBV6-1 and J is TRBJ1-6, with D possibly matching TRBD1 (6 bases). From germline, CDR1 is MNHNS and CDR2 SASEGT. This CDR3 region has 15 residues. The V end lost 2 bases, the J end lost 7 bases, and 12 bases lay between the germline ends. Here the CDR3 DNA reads TGTGCCAGCAGTGAATTAGGGGGTACGAATTCACCCCTCCACTTT. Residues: CASSELGGTNSPLHF.

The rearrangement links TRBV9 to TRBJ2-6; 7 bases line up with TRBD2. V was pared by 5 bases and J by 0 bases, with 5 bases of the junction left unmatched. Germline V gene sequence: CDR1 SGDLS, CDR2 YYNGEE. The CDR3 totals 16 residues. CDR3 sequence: CASRAGRVSGANVLTF. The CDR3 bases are TGTGCCAGCAGGGCTGGGAGGGTCTCTGGGGCCAACGTCCTGACTTTC.

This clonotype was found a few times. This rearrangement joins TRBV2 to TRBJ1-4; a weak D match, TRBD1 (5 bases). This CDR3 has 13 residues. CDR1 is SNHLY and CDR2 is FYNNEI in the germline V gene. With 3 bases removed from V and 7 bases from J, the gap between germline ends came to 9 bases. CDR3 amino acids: CASSEGRGEKLFF. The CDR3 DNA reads TGTGCCAGCAGTGAGGGGCGCGGTGAAAAACTGTTTTTT.

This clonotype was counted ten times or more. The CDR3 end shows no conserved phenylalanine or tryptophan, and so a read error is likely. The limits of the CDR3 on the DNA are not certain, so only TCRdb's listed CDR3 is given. The chain's CDR3 is CSVDSSPAGRG. The V call is TRBV29-1, the J call TRBJ1-2; the table's D gene call, TRBD1, was not cross checked with the DNA. A total of 11 residues make up the CDR3, ends included. Germline CDR1 and CDR2: SQVTM and ANQGSEA.

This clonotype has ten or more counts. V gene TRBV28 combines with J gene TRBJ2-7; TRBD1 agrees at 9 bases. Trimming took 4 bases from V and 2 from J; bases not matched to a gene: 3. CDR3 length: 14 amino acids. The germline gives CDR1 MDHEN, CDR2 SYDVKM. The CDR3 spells CASSSRTGAYEQYF. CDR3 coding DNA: TGTGCCAGCAGTTCTAGGACAGGGGCCTACGAGCAGTACTTC.

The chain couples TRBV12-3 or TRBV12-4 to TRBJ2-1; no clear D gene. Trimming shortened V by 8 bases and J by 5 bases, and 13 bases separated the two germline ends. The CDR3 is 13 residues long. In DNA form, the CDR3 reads TGTGCCAGCCAGCCCGGGTTGGACAATGAGCAGTTCTTC. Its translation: CASQPGLDNEQFF.

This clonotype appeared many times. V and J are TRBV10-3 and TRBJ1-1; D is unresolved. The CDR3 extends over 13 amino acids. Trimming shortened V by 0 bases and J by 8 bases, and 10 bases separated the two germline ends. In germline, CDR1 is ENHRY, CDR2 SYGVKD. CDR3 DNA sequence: TGTGCCATCAGTGAGTCGTTACAGAAAGAAGCTTTCTTT. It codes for CAISESLQKEAFF.

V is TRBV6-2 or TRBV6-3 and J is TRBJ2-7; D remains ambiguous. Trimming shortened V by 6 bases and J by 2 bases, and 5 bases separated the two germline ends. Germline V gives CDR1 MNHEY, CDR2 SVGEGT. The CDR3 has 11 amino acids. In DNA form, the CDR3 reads TGTGCCAGCAGCGGCCCCTACGAGCAGTACTTC. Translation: CASSGPYEQYF.

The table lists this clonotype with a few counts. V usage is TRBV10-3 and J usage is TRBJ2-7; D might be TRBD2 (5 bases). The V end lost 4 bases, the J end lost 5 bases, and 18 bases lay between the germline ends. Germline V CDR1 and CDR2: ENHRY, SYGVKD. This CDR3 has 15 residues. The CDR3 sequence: CAISAQGLHSDEQYF. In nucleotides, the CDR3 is TGTGCCATCAGTGCCCAAGGACTTCATTCCGACGAGCAGTACTTC.

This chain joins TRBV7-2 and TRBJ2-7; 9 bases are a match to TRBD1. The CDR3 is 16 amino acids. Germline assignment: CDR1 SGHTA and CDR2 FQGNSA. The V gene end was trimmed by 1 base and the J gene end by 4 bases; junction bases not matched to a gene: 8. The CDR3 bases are TGTGCCAGCAGCTTAGTCGGGGGACAGGGTTTATACGAGCAGTACTTC. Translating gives CASSLVGGQGLYEQYF.

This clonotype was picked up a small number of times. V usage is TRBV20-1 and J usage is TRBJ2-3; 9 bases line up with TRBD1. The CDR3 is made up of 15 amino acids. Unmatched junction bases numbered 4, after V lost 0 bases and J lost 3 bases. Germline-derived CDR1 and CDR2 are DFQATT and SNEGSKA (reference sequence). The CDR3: CSARDLGTGTDTQYF. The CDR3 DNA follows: TGCAGTGCTAGAGATCTAGGGACAGGGACAGATACGCAGTATTTT.

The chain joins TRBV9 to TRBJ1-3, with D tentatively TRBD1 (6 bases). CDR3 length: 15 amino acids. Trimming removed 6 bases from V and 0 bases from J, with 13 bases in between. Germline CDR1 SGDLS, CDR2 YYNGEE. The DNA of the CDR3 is TGTGCCAGCACCCGACAGGTCTTCTCTGGAAACACCATATATTTT. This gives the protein CASTRQVFSGNTIYF.

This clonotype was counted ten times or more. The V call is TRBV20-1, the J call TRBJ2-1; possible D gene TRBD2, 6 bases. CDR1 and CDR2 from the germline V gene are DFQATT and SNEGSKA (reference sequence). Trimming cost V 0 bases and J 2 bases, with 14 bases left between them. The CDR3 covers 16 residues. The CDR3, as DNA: TGCAGTGCTAGAGATATGTTGCGGGATACCTACAATGAGCAGTTCTTC. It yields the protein CSARDMLRDTYNEQFF.